The 19 T cell receptor beta chains below were found in one sample sequenced in a study of T cells after yellow fever vaccination. TCRdb reprocessed the 5' RACE reads with MiXCR, giving one entry per CDR3 protein. Here the sample spans around 300,000 distinct CDR3 sequences, about 4% being singletons. The sequences come from PBMCs, collected 5 days after the yellow fever booster vaccination. Receptor source: a man younger than 35 who received the YFV17D yellow fever vaccine.

This clonotype has just a few counts. The chain has TRBV12-3 or TRBV12-4 and TRBJ2-4; tentatively, D is TRBD1 or TRBD2 (5 bases each). The CDR3 runs to 13 residues. V lost 2 bases and J 6 bases, leaving 8 bases between the germline ends. The CDR3 DNA is TGTGCCAGCAGTTTAAATGGGGGAAACATTCAGTACTTC. Protein product: CASSLNGGNIQYF.

J is TRBJ2-5 and V is TRBV6-5; a weak D match, TRBD2 (5 bases). Germline-derived CDR1 and CDR2 are MNHEY and SVGAGI. Trimming pared 4 bases from V and 5 bases from J, leaving 11 bases between. This CDR3 comprises 13 residues. The CDR3 sequence: CASSWLARETQYF. The CDR3 nucleotides are TGTGCCAGCAGTTGGCTAGCTAGGGAGACCCAGTACTTC.

This chain connects TRBV4-3 to TRBJ2-3, with 7 bases lining up with TRBD2. CDR3 length equals 16 residues. CDR1 and CDR2 from the germline V gene are LGHNA and YSLEER. Trimming cost V 4 bases and J 4 bases; bases outside gene matches: 11. The CDR3 region has the DNA TGCGCCAGCAGCCGTTTTATCAGCGGGGTCTCAGATACGCAGTATTTT. Amino acids: CASSRFISGVSDTQYF.

This clonotype was seen repeatedly, ten times or more. The chain is built from TRBV7-2 and TRBJ2-1; perhaps TRBD1 as D (5 bases). Trimming pared 2 bases from V and 0 bases from J, leaving 11 bases between. Looked up from germline, CDR1 is SGHTA and CDR2 is FQGNSA. The CDR3 has 16 residues. CDR3 in DNA: TGTGCCAGCAGCTTAACCAGGGTCCGCTCCTACAATGAGCAGTTCTTC. Translation gives CASSLTRVRSYNEQFF.

The table lists this clonotype with many counts. The chain combines TRBV7-6 with TRBJ2-3, with 13 bases identical to TRBD2. The CDR3 runs to 18 residues. Germline values: CDR1 SGHVS, CDR2 FNYEAQ. Trimming removed 0 bases from V and 6 bases from J; junction bases left unmatched: 9. CDR3 in amino acids: CASSLAPPLAGGPDTQYF. The CDR3 nucleotides are TGTGCCAGCAGCTTAGCGCCCCCACTAGCGGGGGGGCCGGATACGCAGTATTTT.

The V gene is TRBV4-3, the J gene TRBJ2-2; D ambiguous. Trimming pared 0 bases from V and 5 bases from J, leaving 13 bases between. The CDR3 sequence is 16 residues long. From germline, CDR1 is LGHNA and CDR2 YSLEER. The chain's CDR3 is CASSQDRLGPTGELFF. The CDR3 DNA reads as TGCGCCAGCAGCCAAGATCGCTTGGGTCCTACCGGGGAGCTGTTTTTT.

In its sample, this clonotype was seen a few times. The V and J genes are TRBV6-5 and TRBJ2-3; D tentatively reads TRBD1 or TRBD2 (6 bases each). The CDR3 extends over 13 amino acids. Per the germline V gene, CDR1 is MNHEY and CDR2 is SVGAGI. Deletions cut 5 bases from V and 14 bases from J, with 20 bases between. Here the CDR3 reads CASSPLQPGAPYF. The CDR3 nucleotides are TGTGCCAGCAGTCCCCTCCAACCGGGGGCACCGTATTTT.

This clonotype was counted ten times or more. The J gene is TRBJ1-6, the V gene TRBV6-5; D unresolved. The V end was cut by 4 bases, the J end by 0 bases, with 7 bases between. CDR1 MNHEY and CDR2 SVGAGI come from the germline V gene. CDR3 length equals 15 residues. The CDR3 loop reads CASSWRYSYNSPLHF. The CDR3 bases are TGTGCCAGCAGTTGGAGGTACTCCTATAATTCACCCCTCCACTTT.

This clonotype was detected only a few times. The V gene is TRBV20-1, the J gene TRBJ2-1, with no clear D. V lost 0 bases and J lost 6, with 3 bases in between. The CDR3 length is 11 residues. Germline CDR1 reads DFQATT; CDR2 reads SNEGSKA (reference sequence). The CDR3 bases are TGCAGTGCTAGAGAAGTCAATGAGCAGTTCTTC. Translating gives CSAREVNEQFF.

The chain uses TRBV2 and TRBJ2-1; possibly TRBD2 for D (6 bases). The CDR3 is 13 residues long. V dropped 4 bases and J dropped 12 bases, with 16 bases sitting between them. CDR1 SNHLY and CDR2 FYNNEI come from the germline V gene. The CDR3 nucleotides read TGTGCCAGCAGTGGCCCGGAGGGGTCCCGGCAGTTCTTC. It yields the protein CASSGPEGSRQFF. Variable domain in full (rest from reference TRBV2 and TRBJ2-1): EPEVTQTPSHQVTQMGQEVILRCVPISNHLYFYWYRQILGQKVEFLVSFYNNEISEKSEIFDDQFSVERPDGSNFTLKIRSTKLEDSAMYFCASSGPEGSRQFFGPGTRLTVL.

This clonotype has a handful of counts. The DNA for the CDR3 is TGTGCCAGCAGTTCTCCGGGGACAGGGCGCAATCAGCCCCAGCATTTT. Translating it yields CASSSPGTGRNQPQHF. This rearrangement joins TRBV6-6 to TRBJ1-5; TRBD1 agrees at 9 bases. Germline trimming cut 4 bases from V and 2 bases from J; bases unmatched to any gene: 6. Germline assignment: CDR1 MNHNY and CDR2 SVGAGI (reference sequence). The CDR3 runs 16 residues.

This clonotype has at least ten counts. The chain recombines TRBV2 with TRBJ2-5; the D is unclear. Trimming cost V 6 bases and J 0 bases, with 5 bases left between them. The CDR3 contains 12 residues. Germline-derived CDR1 and CDR2 are SNHLY and FYNNEI. CDR3 bases: TGTGCCAGCAGACAGTACCAAGAGACCCAGTACTTC. Translation: CASRQYQETQYF.

The chain is built from TRBV12-3 or TRBV12-4 and TRBJ1-1; a possible D gene is TRBD1 (5 bases). The CDR3 length is 17 residues. V lost 6 bases to trimming and J lost 4 bases, with 24 bases between them. The CDR3 protein is CASSAPPGQGWFTEAFF. CDR3 sequence (DNA): TGTGCCAGCAGCGCACCCCCAGGGCAGGGTTGGTTCACTGAAGCTTTCTTT.

At least ten counts were recorded for this clonotype. The chain links TRBV9 to TRBJ1-1; maybe TRBD1 (5 bases). There are 13 residues in the CDR3. Germline-derived CDR1 and CDR2 are SGDLS and YYNGEE. Trimming removed 5 bases at V and 1 base at J, with 9 bases between. In nucleotides, the CDR3 is TGTGCCAGCAGTACCACAGGGAACACTGAAGCTTTCTTT. This gives the protein CASSTTGNTEAFF.

The rearrangement uses TRBV5-4 and TRBJ1-1, with D possibly matching TRBD1 (5 bases). Germline V gene data show CDR1 as SGHNT and CDR2 as YYREEE (reference sequence). The CDR3 runs 13 residues. V was pared by 0 bases and J by 6 bases, with 9 bases between. CDR3 sequence (DNA): TGTGCCAGCAGCTTGGCCCAGGGCCCTGAAGCTTTCTTT. It yields the protein CASSLAQGPEAFF.

This clonotype was counted a few times. V usage is TRBV20-1 and J usage is TRBJ2-3; 9 bases align to TRBD2. V gave up 5 bases and J gave up 5 bases; unmatched junction bases: 11. Germline assignment: CDR1 DFQATT and CDR2 SNEGSKA (reference sequence). The CDR3 is 15 residues long. CDR3 loop: CSARDSGGGRDTQYF. The DNA of the CDR3 is TGCAGTGCTCGGGATAGCGGGGGTGGGAGAGATACGCAGTATTTT.

This clonotype has more than one count but fewer than ten. The rearrangement uses TRBV7-9 and TRBJ2-7, with D hard to call. V lost 1 base to trimming and J lost 5 bases, with 15 bases between them. Germline CDR1 SEHNR, CDR2 FQNEAQ (reference sequence). The CDR3 sequence is 15 residues long. Here the CDR3 reads CASSLGYGTGNEQYV. In nucleotides, the CDR3 is TGTGCCAGCAGCTTAGGCTACGGAACTGGGAACGAGCAGTACGTC.

This clonotype was picked up many times. This chain connects TRBV24-1 to TRBJ1-2; tentative D call: TRBD1 (6 bases). CDR1 is KGHDR and CDR2 is SFDVKD in the germline V gene. The CDR3 is 15 residues long. V was trimmed by 3 bases and J by 4 bases, leaving 14 bases between them. The CDR3 coding sequence is TGTGCCACCAGTGATCCTTCCAGGGGTAGCTATGGCTACACCTTC. It specifies CATSDPSRGSYGYTF.

V gene TRBV5-4 combines with J gene TRBJ2-7; 14 bases match TRBD2. Germline trimming cut 4 bases from V and 0 bases from J; bases unmatched to any gene: 12. In germline, CDR1 is SGHNT, CDR2 YYREEE (reference sequence). This CDR3 has 19 amino acids. CDR3 region: CASSLPPGLAGVSSYEQYF. For the CDR3, the DNA is TGTGCCAGCAGCCTACCGCCGGGACTAGCGGGGGTTAGCTCCTACGAGCAGTACTTC.